These T cell receptor beta chains were read from a single sample in a study of T-cell memory formation after mild COVID-19. A single record per CDR3 protein comes from TCRdb applying MiXCR to the 5' RACE reads. The sample shows 150,000 to 200,000 distinct CDR3 sequences, more than 14% of them seen only once. Sequencing was done on a sample of PBMCs or a T cell subset sorted from them (not recorded which). The origin of the receptors is an adult woman who had mild COVID-19 (a few samples of this study predate the infection). Cell type and time point are not known. CDR3s include the opening cysteine and the closing phenylalanine or tryptophan. A D gene is named only where the DNA matches it firmly. Clone size is shown for a subset of rows, as once, few, many or a class of expanded clone.

clone_size | j_call | d_call | v_call | cdr3_aa | cdr3_nt
few | TRBJ2-3 | NA | TRBV5-1 | CASSYESQISTDTQYF | TGCGCCAGCAGCTACGAATCCCAAATTAGCACAGATACGCAGTATTTT
many | TRBJ2-2 | NA | TRBV7-3 | CASSPGQGSTGELFF | TGTGCCAGCAGCCCCGGTCAGGGTAGCACCGGGGAGCTGTTTTTT
NA | TRBJ2-1 | TRBD2 | TRBV9 | CASSVGSSGGGNEQFF | TGTGCCAGCAGCGTAGGGTCTAGCGGGGGGGGCAATGAGCAGTTCTTC
few | TRBJ2-1 | TRBD1 | TRBV19 | CASSIQGQNYNEQFF | TGTGCCAGTAGTATTCAGGGACAGAACTACAATGAGCAGTTCTTC
NA | TRBJ2-4 | TRBD1 | TRBV20-1 | CSARDTRQGGNIQYF | TGCAGTGCTAGAGATACGAGACAGGGCGGAAACATTCAGTACTTC
NA | TRBJ1-2 | NA | TRBV29-1 | CSIFSVTNYGYTF | TGCAGCATTTTCTCAGTAACTAACTATGGCTACACCTTC
few | TRBJ1-2 | NA | TRBV7-9 | CASSFRAESYGYTF | TGTGCCAGCAGCTTTCGGGCAGAGAGCTATGGCTACACCTTC
many | TRBJ2-7 | NA | TRBV15 | CATSRDPGNIYEQYF | TGTGCCACCAGCAGAGATCCCGGGAACATCTACGAGCAGTACTTC
few | TRBJ2-2 | TRBD1 | TRBV5-1 | CASSSQGATGELFF | TGCGCCAGCAGCTCACAGGGGGCGACCGGGGAGCTGTTTTTT
NA | TRBJ2-1 | NA | TRBV7-3 | CASSLGAVSSYNEQFF | TGTGCCAGCAGCTTAGGAGCGGTGAGCTCCTACAATGAGCAGTTCTTC
NA | TRBJ2-1 | TRBD2 | TRBV7-9 | CASRTGLAGGSEQFF | TGTGCCAGCAGAACAGGACTAGCGGGAGGATCTGAGCAGTTCTTC
NA | TRBJ2-1 | NA | TRBV20-1 | CSASDGKTNEQFF | TGCAGTGCTAGTGACGGAAAAACGAATGAGCAGTTCTTC
few | TRBJ1-4 | TRBD1 | TRBV7-9 | CASSSQGATNEKLFF | TGTGCCAGCAGCTCCCAGGGGGCAACTAATGAAAAACTGTTTTTT
few | TRBJ2-5 | NA | TRBV4-1 | CASSRLGETQYF | TGCGCCAGCAGCCGTTTAGGGGAGACCCAGTACTTC
NA | TRBJ2-1 | NA | TRBV5-6 | CASSFRYNEQFF | TGTGCCAGCAGCTTCCGATACAATGAGCAGTTCTTC
NA | TRBJ2-3 | NA | TRBV4-3 | CASSQDLRLGPPRGTQYF | TGCGCCAGCAGCCAAGATTTACGGTTGGGACCACCAAGGGGTACGCAGTATTTT
few | TRBJ2-3 | NA | TRBV20-1 | CSASRQVSTDTQYF | TGCAGTGCCTCACGGCAGGTTAGCACAGATACGCAGTATTTT
NA | TRBJ1-2 | NA | TRBV19 | CASSIGGTLRSDGYTF | TGTGCCAGTAGTATAGGGGGCACGCTCCGGAGCGATGGCTACACCTTC
few | TRBJ2-1 | TRBD1 | TRBV4-1 | CASSHRQGGGNEQFF | TGCGCCAGCAGCCATAGACAGGGGGGAGGAAATGAGCAGTTCTTC
few | TRBJ1-2 | TRBD1 | TRBV7-9 | CASSFSTGAYGYTF | TGTGCCAGCAGCTTCTCCACAGGGGCGTATGGCTACACCTTC
many | TRBJ2-3 | TRBD2 | TRBV28 | CASSLGLAGADTQYF | TGTGCCAGCAGTTTAGGGCTAGCGGGAGCAGATACGCAGTATTTT
few | TRBJ2-7 | NA | TRBV29-1 | CSVGPSARDKGSGSYEQYF | TGCAGCGTTGGACCATCCGCCAGGGACAAGGGGAGCGGCTCCTACGAGCAGTACTTC
NA | TRBJ1-2 | NA | TRBV4-3 | CASSQGGGVDGYTF | TGCGCCAGCAGCCAAGGGGGAGGGGTGGATGGCTACACCTTC
NA | TRBJ1-5 | NA | TRBV18 | CASSPGVGQPQHF | TGTGCCAGCTCACCAGGGGTGGGTCAGCCCCAGCATTTT
few | TRBJ2-7 | NA | TRBV7-2 | CASSLGSGTSYEQYF | TGTGCCAGCAGCTTAGGGTCGGGGACCTCCTACGAGCAGTACTTC
many | TRBJ2-7 | NA | TRBV6-2/TRBV6-3 | CASRDGPLNTYEQYF | TGTGCCAGCAGAGACGGGCCTCTAAATACCTACGAGCAGTACTTC
many | TRBJ1-2 | NA | TRBV13 | CASSSPPAGYGYTF | TGTGCCAGCAGCTCCCCGCCAGCCGGGTATGGCTACACCTTC
many | TRBJ2-5 | NA | TRBV25-1 | CASSDRLQETQYF | TGTGCCAGCAGTGACAGGCTCCAAGAGACCCAGTACTTC
NA | TRBJ2-3 | NA | TRBV6-6 | CASRLADTQYF | TGTGCCAGCAGATTGGCAGATACGCAGTATTTT
many | TRBJ2-1 | TRBD2 | TRBV7-9 | CASSLTSGYNEQFF | TGTGCCAGCAGCTTGACTAGCGGCTACAATGAGCAGTTCTTC